Listed here are 28 T cell receptor beta chains from one sample, sequenced in a study of control samples from healthy donors and cancer patients. The table came from immunoSEQ multiplex PCR; TCRdb's copy has only in-frame clones and leaves some out. Counted here are around 110,000 clones, around nine tenths occurring once; the ten biggest clones make up around 2.5%. Sequencing was carried out using blood. The receptor set was obtained from a woman aged 70-85 years in good health.

The chain employs TRBV7-2 and TRBJ2-7, with 7 nucleotides matching TRBD1. CDR1 and CDR2 (germline): SGHTA, FQGNSA. CDR3 length: 14 residues. V was clipped by 1 base and J by 3 bases; unmatched bases: 3. The CDR3 DNA reads TGTGCCAGCAGCTTAGGAGGGGACAGCTACGAGCAGTACTTC. As protein: CASSLGGDSYEQYF.

This chain links TRBV2 with TRBJ2-5; no definite D call. Between the trimmed V and J ends, which lost 2 bases and 3 bases, there was a span of 7 bases. Germline assignment: CDR1 SNHLY and CDR2 FYNNEI. The CDR3 totals 13 residues. The CDR3 sequence is CASSERRKETQYF. Written as DNA, the CDR3 is TGTGCCAGCAGTGAAAGGCGGAAAGAGACCCAGTACTTC.

J is TRBJ2-1 and V is TRBV5-1; D perhaps matches TRBD2 (6 bases). The CDR3 loop spans 14 amino acids. Trimming shortened V by 4 bases and J by 6 bases, and 14 bases separated the two germline ends. Germline V CDR1 and CDR2: SGHRS, YFSETQ. CDR3 bases: TGCGCCAGCAGCCCCCCGGGACTGGCCAATGAGCAGTTCTTC. Protein product: CASSPPGLANEQFF.

The chain has TRBV5-4 and TRBJ2-1; 7 nucleotides agree with TRBD2. With 0 bases clipped from V and 3 bases from J, the junction kept 6 bases outside the gene matches. The germline gives CDR1 SGHNT, CDR2 YYREEE (reference sequence). The CDR3 contains 16 residues. The CDR3 sequence is CASSLGGASGYNEQFF. CDR3 DNA: TGTGCCAGCAGCTTGGGTGGGGCTAGCGGCTACAATGAGCAGTTCTTC.

The chain has TRBV6-5 and TRBJ2-5, with D hard to call. CDR3 length equals 13 residues. Germline V gives CDR1 MNHEY, CDR2 SVGAGI. V was trimmed by 7 bases and J by 1 base, leaving 10 bases between them. CDR3 residues: CASNFWAQETQYF. CDR3 in DNA: TGTGCCAGCAACTTCTGGGCCCAAGAGACCCAGTACTTC.

The CDR3 coding sequence is TGCAGCGCAACGAAAGAGACCCAGTACTTC. Protein sequence: CSATKETQYF. The V gene is TRBV29-1, the J gene TRBJ2-5; no definite D call. The CDR3 has 10 residues. Trimming took off 7 bases at V and 3 bases at J, with 6 bases between the two ends. Germline V gene lookup returns CDR1 SQVTM and CDR2 ANQGSEA.

The V gene is TRBV16, the J gene TRBJ1-2, with 12 bases that match TRBD1. CDR1 and CDR2 (germline): KGHSY, FQNENV. The CDR3 consists of 16 residues. The V segment lost 4 bases and the J segment 6 bases; nucleotides outside the gene matches: 9. CDR3 in DNA: TGTGCCAGCAGCCCAACGGGGGACAGGGGGCGTAATGGCTACACCTTC. It yields the protein CASSPTGDRGRNGYTF.

The chain couples TRBV29-1 to TRBJ1-2; 10 bases match TRBD1. Trimming took 4 bases from V and 4 from J; bases not matched to a gene: 9. Per germline, CDR1 SQVTM and CDR2 ANQGSEA. The CDR3 length is 15 residues. The CDR3 is CSVGVRDRGPYGYTF. In nucleotides, the CDR3 is TGCAGCGTTGGGGTAAGGGACAGGGGCCCCTATGGCTACACCTTC.

J is TRBJ2-3 and V is TRBV9; D gene ambiguous. This CDR3 has 13 residues. Germline V gives CDR1 SGDLS, CDR2 YYNGEE. Trimming removed 1 base from V and 5 bases from J, with 8 bases in between. The CDR3 DNA reads as TGTGCCAGCAGCGTACGGTTGGGAGATACGCAGTATTTT. Amino acids: CASSVRLGDTQYF.

This chain uses TRBV10-2 with TRBJ2-3; 8 nucleotides agree with TRBD2. This CDR3 comprises 16 residues. After removal of 2 bases from V and 1 base from J, the junction contained 5 bases not matched to a gene. Germline CDR1 WSHSY, CDR2 SAAADI. The CDR3 DNA sequence: TGCGCCAGCAGTGAGAGGTATAGCGGGGGCACAGATACGCAGTATTTT. This encodes CASSERYSGGTDTQYF.

The chain combines TRBV6-5 with TRBJ1-2, with unresolved D. Germline loops: CDR1 MNHEY, CDR2 SVGAGI. This CDR3 has 15 amino acids. The V and J ends lost 8 bases and 0 bases respectively, with 16 bases between them. DNA for the CDR3: TGTGCCAGCGTCGGTCCGAGACGGACTAACTATGGCTACACCTTC. Protein: CASVGPRRTNYGYTF.

The chain is built from TRBV11-3 and TRBJ2-2; 7 bases fit TRBD1. V shed 8 bases and J 5 bases; nucleotides not matched to a gene: 5. This CDR3 region has 13 residues. The germline gives CDR1 SGHNT, CDR2 YENEEA. CDR3 loop: CASEGAGTGELFF. Here the CDR3 DNA reads TGTGCCAGCGAGGGGGCCGGGACCGGGGAGCTGTTTTTT.

This chain connects TRBV4-2 to TRBJ1-6; unclear D gene. The CDR3 consists of 15 residues. Germline loops: CDR1 LGHNA, CDR2 YNFKEQ. Trimming took off 2 bases at V and 7 bases at J, with 12 bases between the two ends. The CDR3, as DNA: TGTGCCAGCAGCCAAAAAGGATCGTGGAATTCACCCCTCCACTTT. It encodes CASSQKGSWNSPLHF.

V gene TRBV6-1 combines with J gene TRBJ1-4; possible D gene TRBD1, 6 bases. Germline V gives CDR1 MNHNS, CDR2 SASEGT. This CDR3 comprises 16 residues. Trimming removed 4 bases from V and 7 bases from J, with 19 bases in between. The CDR3 DNA sequence: TGTGCCAGCAGTGCGTCACGGGGGCAGTTGGCTGAAAAACTGTTTTTT. Translating gives CASSASRGQLAEKLFF.

The J gene is TRBJ2-7, the V gene TRBV5-6, with D possibly matching TRBD1 (5 bases). The CDR3 extends over 13 amino acids. Trimming shortened V by 6 bases and J by 4 bases, and 14 bases separated the two germline ends. Per the germline V gene, CDR1 is SGHDT and CDR2 is YYEEEE. The DNA for the CDR3 is TGTGCCAGCACCTACGCAGGGAATTACGAGCAGTACTTC. Protein sequence: CASTYAGNYEQYF. Full variable domain (rest looked up from reference TRBV5-6 and TRBJ2-7): DAGVTQSPTHLIKTRGQQVTLRCSPKSGHDTVSWYQQALGQGPQFIFQYYEEEERQRGNFPDRFSGHQFPNYSSELNVNALLLGDSALYLCASTYAGNYEQYFGPGTRLTVT.

J is TRBJ2-5 and V is TRBV11-1, with D perhaps matching TRBD1 or TRBD2 (5 bases each). CDR1 is SGHAT, CDR2 FQDESV, per germline (reference sequence). This CDR3 is 13 amino acids long. V lost 5 bases, J lost 2 bases, and 9 bases lay in between. This chain's CDR3 is CASSPGRQETQYF. As DNA, the CDR3 is TGTGCCAGCAGCCCGGGGCGGCAAGAGACCCAGTACTTC.

The rearrangement links TRBV5-1 to TRBJ1-2, with D possibly being TRBD1 (5 bases). The CDR3 length is 15 residues. Trimming removed 5 bases at V and 4 bases at J, with 18 bases between. CDR1 and CDR2 (germline): SGHRS, YFSETQ. The CDR3, as DNA: TGCGCCAGCAGTACCGGGGCGGGCATGGGCTATGGCTACACCTTC. Translation: CASSTGAGMGYGYTF.

The V call is TRBV6-6, the J call TRBJ2-3; perhaps TRBD2 as D (5 bases). V lost 5 bases and J lost 8, with 20 bases in between. The germline V gene has CDR1 MNHNY and CDR2 SVGAGI (reference sequence). CDR3 size: 15 residues. This CDR3 is CASSMASGLDGTQYF. DNA for the CDR3: TGTGCCAGCAGTATGGCCAGCGGACTCGATGGTACGCAGTATTTT.

The rearrangement links TRBV7-9 to TRBJ2-1, with 11 positions matching TRBD2. The J segment lost 10 bases and the V segment lost 7 bases, leaving 12 bases of the junction unmatched. This CDR3 region has 15 residues. Germline CDR1 reads SEHNR; CDR2 reads FQNEAQ (reference sequence). DNA of the CDR3: TGTGCCAGCACCCGCGGTCTAGCGGGGGGCGGGGAGCAGTTCTTC. Amino acids: CASTRGLAGGGEQFF.

V gene TRBV29-1 combines with J gene TRBJ2-5; D is ambiguous. The CDR3 length is 15 residues. Trimming took off 1 base at V and 5 bases at J, with 17 bases between the two ends. Germline V CDR1 and CDR2: SQVTM, ANQGSEA. The CDR3 here is CSVEGVAGEGETQYF. CDR3 nucleotide sequence: TGCAGCGTTGAAGGGGTCGCAGGCGAAGGGGAGACCCAGTACTTC. The complete variable domain, with remaining parts taken from reference TRBV29-1 and TRBJ2-5, reads SAVISQKPSRDICQRGTSLTIQCQVDSQVTMMFWYRQQPGQSLTLIATANQGSEATYESGFVIDKFPISRPNLTFSTLTVSNMSPEDSSIYLCSVEGVAGEGETQYFGPGTRLLVL.

The chain joins TRBV6-5 to TRBJ1-6; D is undetermined. Germline CDR1 and CDR2: MNHEY and SVGAGI. This CDR3 has 13 residues. Trimming cost V 4 bases and J 2 bases, with 3 bases left between them. The chain's CDR3 is CASSSTYNSPLHF. CDR3 nucleotide sequence: TGTGCCAGCAGTTCCACCTATAATTCACCCCTCCACTTT.

This chain uses TRBV29-1 with TRBJ2-1, with D maybe TRBD2 (5 bases). V was shortened by 1 base and J by 10 bases, with 11 bases between the two germline ends. Germline CDR1 and CDR2: SQVTM and ANQGSEA. This CDR3 has 12 amino acids. CDR3 region: CSVEGGPVEQFF. CDR3 in DNA: TGCAGCGTTGAAGGCGGGCCTGTCGAGCAGTTCTTC.

In regard to this clone: The DNA is left out, because the CDR3 cannot be placed on it with certainty; the CDR3 is given as TCRdb lists it. The CDR3 sequence is CASSSSGGASGEQYF. The gene calls are TRBV6-5 and TRBJ2-7; the DNA was not used to check the table's D call, TRBD2. Germline-derived CDR1 and CDR2 are MNHEY and SVGAGI. The CDR3 numbers 15 amino acids, ends counted.

V is TRBV5-6 and J is TRBJ1-5; tentatively, D is TRBD1 (5 bases). V lost 7 bases to trimming and J lost 3 bases, with 20 bases between them. Germline V gives CDR1 SGHDT, CDR2 YYEEEE. The CDR3 is 16 residues long. The CDR3 DNA reads TGTGCCAGCTGCCTTTGGGGCGAACATTACAATCAGCCCCAGCATTTT. Its protein product is CASCLWGEHYNQPQHF.

V gene TRBV6-5 combines with J gene TRBJ1-6; 8 nucleotides line up with TRBD1. J was trimmed by 9 bases and V by 6 bases; bases with no gene match: 7. Germline V lookup: CDR1 MNHEY, CDR2 SVGAGI. There are 14 residues in the CDR3. CDR3 region: CASSHPGGPSPLHF. As DNA, the CDR3 is TGTGCCAGCAGCCATCCAGGGGGCCCTTCACCCCTCCACTTT.

The chain couples TRBV11-2 to TRBJ2-1, with D possibly matching TRBD2 (6 bases). Trimming took off 5 bases at V and 7 bases at J, with 18 bases between the two ends. Germline V gene sequence: CDR1 SGHAT, CDR2 FQNNGV. The CDR3 runs to 15 residues. The CDR3 reads CASSTGLPMMNEQFF. The CDR3 nucleotides are TGTGCCAGCAGCACCGGACTACCTATGATGAATGAGCAGTTCTTC.

The rearrangement uses TRBV6-2 or TRBV6-3 and TRBJ2-3; 10 positions match TRBD2. V lost 6 bases to trimming and J lost 3 bases; unmatched junction nucleotides: 18. This CDR3 is built from 19 residues. Germline CDR1 is MNHEY and CDR2 is SVGEGT. The CDR3 protein is CASSLPFAALAGLTDTQYF. DNA for the CDR3: TGTGCCAGCAGCCTACCGTTCGCTGCACTAGCGGGGCTAACAGATACGCAGTATTTT.

The rearrangement links TRBV7-2 to TRBJ1-5; D is uncertain. Germline CDR1 SGHTA, CDR2 FQGNSA. V was shortened by 5 bases and J by 1 base, with 6 bases between the two germline ends. This CDR3 spans 13 amino acids. CDR3 in amino acids: CASSGQSNQPQHF. In DNA, the CDR3 is TGTGCCAGCAGCGGTCAGAGCAATCAGCCCCAGCATTTT.